This TCR beta chain was sequenced during a study of somatic mutations in cytotoxic T cells in rheumatoid arthritis. The overall study: Among the T-cell populations stained with V beta antibodies, some were separated by flow sorting at nearly 100% purity, including V beta1+ cells whose TCRB was sequenced.

Generated by immunoSEQ multiplex PCR, the TCRdb table keeps only in-frame clones and is missing some. The table includes 2,500 to 3,500 clones, around 85% detected once. CDR1 is LGHNA, CDR2 YSLEER, per germline. Trimming took 3 bases from V and 5 from J; bases not matched to a gene: 10. This CDR3 contains 15 residues. The TCR comes from a woman aged 60-75 years with rheumatoid arthritis. The rearrangement uses TRBV4-3 and TRBJ2-7, with TRBD1 identical over 7 bases. The sample taken for sequencing was CD8+ T cells sorted from blood. CDR3 sequence: CASSQDRPAADEQYF. The CDR3 bases are TGCGCCAGCAGCCAGGACAGGCCTGCAGCCGACGAGCAGTACTTC.